This TCR beta chain derives from a study of blood T cell repertoires in COVID-19. Study at large: The United States, Italy and Spain were the sources of the acute and convalescent COVID-19 samples. T cells, B-cell-depleted T cells, or PBMCs supplied cDNA or gDNA.

Produced via immunoSEQ multiplex PCR; TCRdb's table is partial and in-frame only. The sample lists 150,000 to 200,000 clones, more than 65% occurring once. The V and J ends lost 5 bases and 6 bases, in that order; junction bases with no gene match: 7. The CDR3 has 15 amino acids. CDR1 and CDR2 (germline): SGHTA, FQGTGA. The chain carries TRBV7-3 and TRBJ2-3; 11 bases are shared with TRBD2. This TCR came from a woman of 80 years or more with acute or convalescent COVID-19. Sequenced input: peripheral blood. The chain's CDR3 is CASSPAPSGRDTQYF. The CDR3 coding sequence is TGTGCCAGCAGCCCCGCTCCTAGCGGGAGGGATACGCAGTATTTT.